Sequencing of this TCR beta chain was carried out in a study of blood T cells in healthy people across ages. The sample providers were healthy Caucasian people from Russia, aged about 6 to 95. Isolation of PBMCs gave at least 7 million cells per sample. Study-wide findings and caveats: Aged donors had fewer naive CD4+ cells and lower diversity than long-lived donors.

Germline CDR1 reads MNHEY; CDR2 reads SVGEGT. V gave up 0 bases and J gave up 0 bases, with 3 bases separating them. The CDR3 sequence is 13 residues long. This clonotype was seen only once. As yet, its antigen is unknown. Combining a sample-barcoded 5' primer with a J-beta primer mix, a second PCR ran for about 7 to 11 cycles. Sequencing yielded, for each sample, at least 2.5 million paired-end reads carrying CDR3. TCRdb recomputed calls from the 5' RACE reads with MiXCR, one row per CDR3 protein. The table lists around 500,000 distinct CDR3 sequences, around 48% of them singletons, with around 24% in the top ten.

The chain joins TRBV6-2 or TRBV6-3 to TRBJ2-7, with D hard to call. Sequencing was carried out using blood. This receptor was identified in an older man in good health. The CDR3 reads CASSYSYSYEQYF. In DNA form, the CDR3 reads TGTGCCAGCAGTTACTCCTACTCCTACGAGCAGTACTTC.